The TCR beta chain described here comes from a study of Siglec-9 on CD8 T cells in melanoma. Overall study results and limits: An effector memory CD8+ T-cell subset seemingly accumulating in melanoma was reportedly marked and regulated by Siglec-9.

Data came from immunoSEQ multiplex PCR; TCRdb stores just in-frame clones and leaves some out. The data show 36,000 or so clones, about four fifths seen once. With 3 bases removed from V and 2 bases from J, the gap between germline ends came to 11 bases. Germline CDR1 reads ENHRY; CDR2 reads SYGVKD. The CDR3 loop spans 15 amino acids. Concerning this clone itself: Antigen specificity is unknown.

V is TRBV10-3 and J is TRBJ2-1; no definite D call. Sample: Siglec-9- CD8+ T cells sorted from blood. The TCR originated in a human donor in good health. DNA for the CDR3: TGTGCCATCAGTGATTCTGGTAAAGCCTACAATGAGCAGTTCTTC. Translating gives CAISDSGKAYNEQFF.